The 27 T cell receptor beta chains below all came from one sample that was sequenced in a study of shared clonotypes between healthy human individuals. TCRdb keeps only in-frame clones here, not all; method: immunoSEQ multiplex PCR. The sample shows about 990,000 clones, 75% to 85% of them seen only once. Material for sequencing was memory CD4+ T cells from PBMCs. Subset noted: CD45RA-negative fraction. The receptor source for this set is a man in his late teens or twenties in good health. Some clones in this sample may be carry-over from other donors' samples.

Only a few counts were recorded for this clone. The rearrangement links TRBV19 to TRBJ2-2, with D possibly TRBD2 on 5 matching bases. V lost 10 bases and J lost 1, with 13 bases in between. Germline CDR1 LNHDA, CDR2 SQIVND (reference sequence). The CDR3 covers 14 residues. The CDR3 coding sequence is TGTGCCACCCGACCCCGGGGGAACACCGGGGAGCTGTTTTTT. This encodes CATRPRGNTGELFF.

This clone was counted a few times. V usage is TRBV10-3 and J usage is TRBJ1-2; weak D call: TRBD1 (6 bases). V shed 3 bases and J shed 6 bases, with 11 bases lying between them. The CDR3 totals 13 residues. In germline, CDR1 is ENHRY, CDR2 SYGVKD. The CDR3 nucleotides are TGTGCCATCAGTGACAGGACAGCGGATGGCTACACCTTC. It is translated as CAISDRTADGYTF.

CDR3 sequence reads: CASSPLSLYGDRNSRANVLTF. As DNA, the CDR3 is TGTGCCAGCAGTCCACTCAGCCTCTACGGAGACAGAAACTCACGGGCCAACGTCCTGACTTTC. The chain combines TRBV27 with TRBJ2-6, with D possibly being TRBD1 (5 bases). V lost 5 bases and J 5 bases, leaving 31 bases between the germline ends. The CDR3 sequence is 21 residues long. From germline, CDR1 is MNHEY and CDR2 SMNVEV (reference sequence).

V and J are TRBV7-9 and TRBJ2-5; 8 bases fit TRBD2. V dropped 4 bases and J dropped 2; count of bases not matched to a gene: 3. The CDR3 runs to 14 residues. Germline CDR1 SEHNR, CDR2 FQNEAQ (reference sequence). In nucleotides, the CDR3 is TGTGCCAGCAGCTGGACTAGCACACAAGAGACCCAGTACTTC. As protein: CASSWTSTQETQYF. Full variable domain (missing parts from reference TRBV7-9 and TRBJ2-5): DTGVSQNPRHKITKRGQNVTFRCDPISEHNRLYWYRQTLGQGPEFLTYFQNEAQLEKSRLLSDRFSAERPKGSFSTLEIQRTEQGDSAMYLCASSWTSTQETQYFGPGTRLLVL.

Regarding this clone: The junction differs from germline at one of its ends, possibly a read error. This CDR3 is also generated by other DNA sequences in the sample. Written as DNA, the CDR3 is TGTGCCAGCAGCCTAGCGGGAGGGTACGAGCAGTACTTC. It translates to CASSLAGGYEQYF. This sequence joins TRBV7-9 and TRBJ2-7, with 12 bases matching TRBD2. Germline CDR1 reads SEHNR; CDR2 reads FQNEAQ (reference sequence). This CDR3 contains 13 residues.

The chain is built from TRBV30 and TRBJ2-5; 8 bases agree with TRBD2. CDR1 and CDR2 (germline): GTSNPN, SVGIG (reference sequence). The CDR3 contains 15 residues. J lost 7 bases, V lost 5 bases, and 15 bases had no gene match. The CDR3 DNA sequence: TGTGCCTGGGGCCCGCTTCACAGCGGGAGTGGGACCCAGTACTTC. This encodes CAWGPLHSGSGTQYF.

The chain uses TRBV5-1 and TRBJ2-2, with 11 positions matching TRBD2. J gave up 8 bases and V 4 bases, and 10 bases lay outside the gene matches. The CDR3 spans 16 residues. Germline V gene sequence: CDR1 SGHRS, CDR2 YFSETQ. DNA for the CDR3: TGCGCCAGCAGCCGGCTTACTAGCGGGAGTGGAGGGGAGCTGTTTTTT. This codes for CASSRLTSGSGGELFF.

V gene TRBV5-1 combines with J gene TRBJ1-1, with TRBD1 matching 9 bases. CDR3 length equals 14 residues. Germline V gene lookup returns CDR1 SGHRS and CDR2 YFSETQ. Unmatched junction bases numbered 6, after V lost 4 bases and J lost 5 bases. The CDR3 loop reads CASSPTGGGTEAFF. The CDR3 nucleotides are TGCGCCAGCAGCCCTACAGGGGGCGGGACTGAAGCTTTCTTT.

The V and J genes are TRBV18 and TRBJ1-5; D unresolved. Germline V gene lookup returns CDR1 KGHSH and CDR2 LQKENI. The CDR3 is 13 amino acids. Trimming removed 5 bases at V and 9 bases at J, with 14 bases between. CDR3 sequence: CASSTEGARPQHF. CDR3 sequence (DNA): TGTGCCAGCTCAACCGAAGGCGCTAGGCCCCAGCATTTT.

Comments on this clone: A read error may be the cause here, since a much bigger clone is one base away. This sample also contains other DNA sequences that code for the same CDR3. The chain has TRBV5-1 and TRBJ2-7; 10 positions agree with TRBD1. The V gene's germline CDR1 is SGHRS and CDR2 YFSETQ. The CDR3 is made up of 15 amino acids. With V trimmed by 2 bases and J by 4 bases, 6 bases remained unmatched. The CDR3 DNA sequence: TGCGCCAGCAGCTTATTGGGACAGGGGCCATACGAGCAGTACTTC. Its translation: CASSLLGQGPYEQYF.

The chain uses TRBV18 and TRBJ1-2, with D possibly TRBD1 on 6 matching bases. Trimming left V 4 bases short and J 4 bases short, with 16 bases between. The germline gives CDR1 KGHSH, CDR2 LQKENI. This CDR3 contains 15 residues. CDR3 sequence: CASSLNREWTYGYTF. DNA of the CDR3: TGTGCCAGCTCACTAAACAGGGAATGGACCTATGGCTACACCTTC.

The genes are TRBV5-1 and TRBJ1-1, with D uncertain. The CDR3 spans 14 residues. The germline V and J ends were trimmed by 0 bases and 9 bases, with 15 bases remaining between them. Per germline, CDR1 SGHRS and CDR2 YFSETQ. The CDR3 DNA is TGCGCCAGCAGCTTGGAGGCAGGCTCTCGGAAAGCTTTCTTT. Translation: CASSLEAGSRKAFF.

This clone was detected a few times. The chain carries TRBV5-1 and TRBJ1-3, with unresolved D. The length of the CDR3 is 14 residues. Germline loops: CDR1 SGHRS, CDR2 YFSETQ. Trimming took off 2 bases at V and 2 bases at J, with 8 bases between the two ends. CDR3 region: CASSFDTAGNTIYF. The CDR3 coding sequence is TGCGCCAGCAGCTTCGACACCGCTGGAAACACCATATATTTT.

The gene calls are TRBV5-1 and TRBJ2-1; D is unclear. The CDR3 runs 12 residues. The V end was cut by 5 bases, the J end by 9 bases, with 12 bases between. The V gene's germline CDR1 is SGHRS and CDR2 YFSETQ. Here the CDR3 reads CASRADWGEQFF. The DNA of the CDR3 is TGCGCCAGCAGAGCTGACTGGGGTGAGCAGTTCTTC.

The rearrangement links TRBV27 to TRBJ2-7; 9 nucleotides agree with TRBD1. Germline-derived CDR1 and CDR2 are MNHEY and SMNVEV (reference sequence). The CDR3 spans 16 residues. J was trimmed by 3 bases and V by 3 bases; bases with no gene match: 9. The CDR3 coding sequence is TGTGCCAGCAGTTTCAAGGGACAGGGACATCTCTACGAGCAGTACTTC. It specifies CASSFKGQGHLYEQYF.

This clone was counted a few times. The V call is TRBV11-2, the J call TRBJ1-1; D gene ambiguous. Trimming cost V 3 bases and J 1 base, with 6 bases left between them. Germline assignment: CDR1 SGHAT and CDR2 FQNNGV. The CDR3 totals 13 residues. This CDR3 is CASSFRSNTEAFF. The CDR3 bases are TGTGCCAGCAGCTTCAGGTCGAACACTGAAGCTTTCTTT. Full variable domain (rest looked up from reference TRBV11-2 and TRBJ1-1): EAGVAQSPRYKIIEKRQSVAFWCNPISGHATLYWYQQILGQGPKLLIQFQNNGVVDDSQLPKDRFSAERLKGVDSTLKIQPAKLEDSAVYLCASSFRSNTEAFFGQGTRLTVV.

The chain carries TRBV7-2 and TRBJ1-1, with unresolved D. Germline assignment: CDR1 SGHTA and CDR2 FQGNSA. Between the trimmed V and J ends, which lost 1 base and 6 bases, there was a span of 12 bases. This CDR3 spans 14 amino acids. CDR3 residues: CASSLGLARSEAFF. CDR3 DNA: TGTGCCAGCAGCTTAGGCCTGGCCCGTTCTGAAGCTTTCTTT. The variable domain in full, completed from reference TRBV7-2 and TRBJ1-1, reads GAGVSQSPSNKVTEKGKDVELRCDPISGHTALYWYRQSLGQGLEFLIYFQGNSAPDKSGLPSDRFSAERTGGSVSTLTIQRTQQEDSAVYLCASSLGLARSEAFFGQGTRLTVV.

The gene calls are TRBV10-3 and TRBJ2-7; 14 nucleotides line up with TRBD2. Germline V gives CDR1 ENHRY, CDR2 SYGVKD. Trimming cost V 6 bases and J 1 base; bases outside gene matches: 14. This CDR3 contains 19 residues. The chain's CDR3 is CAISTGTSGSGRPSYEQYF. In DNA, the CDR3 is TGTGCCATCAGCACCGGGACTAGCGGGAGCGGTCGACCTTCCTACGAGCAGTACTTC.

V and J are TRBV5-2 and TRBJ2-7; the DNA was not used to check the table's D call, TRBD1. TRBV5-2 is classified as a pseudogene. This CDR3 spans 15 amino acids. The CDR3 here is CASSQAGTGPYEQYF. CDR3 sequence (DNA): TGCGCCAGCAGCCAGGCGGGGACAGGGCCCTACGAGCAGTACTTC.

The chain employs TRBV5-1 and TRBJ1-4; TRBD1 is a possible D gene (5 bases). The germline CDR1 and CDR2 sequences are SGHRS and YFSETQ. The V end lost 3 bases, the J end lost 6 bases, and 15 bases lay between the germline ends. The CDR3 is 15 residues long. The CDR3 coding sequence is TGCGCCAGCAGCTCTGGGGCTCTGAGAGATGAAAAACTGTTTTTT. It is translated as CASSSGALRDEKLFF.

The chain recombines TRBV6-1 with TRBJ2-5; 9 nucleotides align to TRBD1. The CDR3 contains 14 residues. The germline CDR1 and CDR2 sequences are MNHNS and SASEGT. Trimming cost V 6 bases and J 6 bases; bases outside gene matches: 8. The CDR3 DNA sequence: TGTGCCAGCAGCACAGGGGGCGGTTCGCAGACCCAGTACTTC. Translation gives CASSTGGGSQTQYF.

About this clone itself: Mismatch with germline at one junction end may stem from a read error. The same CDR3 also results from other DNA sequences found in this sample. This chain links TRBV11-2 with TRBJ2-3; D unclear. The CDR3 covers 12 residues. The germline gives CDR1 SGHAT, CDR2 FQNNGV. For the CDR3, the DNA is TGCGCCAGCAGCTCACAGTCGGATACGCAGTATTTT. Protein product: CASSSQSDTQYF.

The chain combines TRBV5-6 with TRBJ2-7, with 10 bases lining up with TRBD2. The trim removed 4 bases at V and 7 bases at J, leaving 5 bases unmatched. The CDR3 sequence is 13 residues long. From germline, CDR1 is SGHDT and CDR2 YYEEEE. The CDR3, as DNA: TGTGCCAGCAGCATGGAGCGGGAGGGGGAGCAGTACTTC. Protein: CASSMEREGEQYF.

CDR3: CASRGPGVRYEQYF. DNA of the CDR3: TGTGCCAGTAGGGGCCCGGGGGTGCGTTACGAGCAGTACTTC. The chain employs TRBV19 and TRBJ2-7, with a weak D call TRBD2 (6 bases). This CDR3 has 14 amino acids. V was trimmed by 6 bases and J by 4 bases, leaving 16 bases between them. The V gene's germline CDR1 is LNHDA and CDR2 SQIVND (reference sequence).

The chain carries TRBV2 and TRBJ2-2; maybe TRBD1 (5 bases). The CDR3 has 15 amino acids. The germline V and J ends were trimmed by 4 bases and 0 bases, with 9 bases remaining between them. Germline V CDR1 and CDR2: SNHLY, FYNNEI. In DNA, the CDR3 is TGTGCCAGCAGTGGACAGTTCGCGAACACCGGGGAGCTGTTTTTT. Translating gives CASSGQFANTGELFF.

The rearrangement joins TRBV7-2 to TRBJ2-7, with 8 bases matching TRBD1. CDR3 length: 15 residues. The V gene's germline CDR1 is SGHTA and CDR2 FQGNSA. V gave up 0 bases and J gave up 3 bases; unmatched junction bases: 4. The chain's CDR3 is CASSLAWDRSYEQYF. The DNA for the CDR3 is TGTGCCAGCAGCTTAGCGTGGGACAGGAGCTACGAGCAGTACTTC. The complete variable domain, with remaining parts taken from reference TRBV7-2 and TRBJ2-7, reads GAGVSQSPSNKVTEKGKDVELRCDPISGHTALYWYRQSLGQGLEFLIYFQGNSAPDKSGLPSDRFSAERTGGSVSTLTIQRTQQEDSAVYLCASSLAWDRSYEQYFGPGTRLTVT.

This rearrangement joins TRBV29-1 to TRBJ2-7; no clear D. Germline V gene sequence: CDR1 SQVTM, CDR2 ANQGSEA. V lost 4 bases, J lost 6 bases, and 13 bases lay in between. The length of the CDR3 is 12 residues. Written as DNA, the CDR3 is TGCAGCGTTGTGCCTAGTAACGGCGAGCAGTACTTC. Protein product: CSVVPSNGEQYF.